The clone carrying this T cell receptor (beta chain) was counted a few times. Its specificity is unknown. The sample originates from a study of T cell responses to AZD1222 COVID-19 vaccine. Study-wide points: It should be noted that donors were predominantly white British and more often female, and clonal diversity was possibly underestimated.

The method was immunoSEQ multiplex PCR; TCRdb's version includes in-frame clones alone and lacks a portion of them. This table holds approximately 52,000 clones, about 87% found once. Second-dose schedules of about 4 or about 12 weeks were combined. The CDR3 is made up of 14 amino acids. Trimming took off 5 bases at V and 9 bases at J, with 20 bases between the two ends. The clonotype comes from an adult who received the AZD1222 COVID-19 vaccine. The J gene is TRBJ2-7, the V gene TRBV23-1; D perhaps matches TRBD2 (5 bases). TRBV23-1 has ORF status, its function being uncertain. The sequences come from peripheral blood, collected 28 days after the second AZD1222 dose. The CDR3, as DNA: TGCGCCAGCAGTGAGGGCGTTCGGATTACGGCGCAGTACTTC. This gives the protein CASSEGVRITAQYF.